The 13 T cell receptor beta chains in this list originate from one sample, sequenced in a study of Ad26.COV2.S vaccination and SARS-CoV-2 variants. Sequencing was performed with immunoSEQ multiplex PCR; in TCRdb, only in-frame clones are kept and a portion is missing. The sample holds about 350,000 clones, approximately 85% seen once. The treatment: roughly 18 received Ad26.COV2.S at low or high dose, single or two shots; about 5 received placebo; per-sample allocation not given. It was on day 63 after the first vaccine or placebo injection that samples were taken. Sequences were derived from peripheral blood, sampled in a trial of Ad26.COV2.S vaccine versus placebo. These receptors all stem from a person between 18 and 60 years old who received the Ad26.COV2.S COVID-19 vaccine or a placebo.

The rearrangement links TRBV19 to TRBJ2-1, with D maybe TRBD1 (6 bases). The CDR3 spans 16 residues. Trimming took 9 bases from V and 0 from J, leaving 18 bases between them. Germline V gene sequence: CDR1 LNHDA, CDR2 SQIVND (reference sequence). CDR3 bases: TGTGCCAGCGAAGGCCAGGGGTTCGGCTCCTACAATGAGCAGTTCTTC. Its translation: CASEGQGFGSYNEQFF.

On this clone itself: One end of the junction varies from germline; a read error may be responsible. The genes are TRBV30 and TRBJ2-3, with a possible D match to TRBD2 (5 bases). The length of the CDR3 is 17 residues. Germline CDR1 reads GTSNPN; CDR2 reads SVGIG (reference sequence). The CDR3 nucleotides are TGTGCCTGGAGTAAAAGTAGAACAACCCCTAGCACAGATATGCAGTATTTT. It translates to CAWSKSRTTPSTDMQYF.

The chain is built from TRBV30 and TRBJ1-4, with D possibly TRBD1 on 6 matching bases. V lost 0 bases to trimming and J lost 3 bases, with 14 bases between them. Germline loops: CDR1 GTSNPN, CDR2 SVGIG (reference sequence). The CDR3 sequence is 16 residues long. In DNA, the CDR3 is TGTGCCTGGAGTGTAGGGGGGGCTCGGGCTAATGAAAAACTGTTTTTT. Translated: CAWSVGGARANEKLFF.

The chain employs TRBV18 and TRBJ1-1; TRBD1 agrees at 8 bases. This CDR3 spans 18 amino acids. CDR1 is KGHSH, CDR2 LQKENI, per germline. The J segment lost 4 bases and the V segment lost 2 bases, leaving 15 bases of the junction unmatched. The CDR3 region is CASSPTGAGGLPVTEAFF. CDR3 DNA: TGTGCCAGCTCACCAACCGGGGCAGGGGGCCTCCCGGTCACTGAAGCTTTCTTT.

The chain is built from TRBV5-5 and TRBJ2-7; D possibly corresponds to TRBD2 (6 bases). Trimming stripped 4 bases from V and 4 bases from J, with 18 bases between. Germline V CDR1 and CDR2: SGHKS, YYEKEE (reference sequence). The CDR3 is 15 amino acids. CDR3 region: CASSETGGRIYEQYF. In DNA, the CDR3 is TGTGCCAGCAGCGAAACCGGGGGACGGATATACGAGCAGTACTTC.

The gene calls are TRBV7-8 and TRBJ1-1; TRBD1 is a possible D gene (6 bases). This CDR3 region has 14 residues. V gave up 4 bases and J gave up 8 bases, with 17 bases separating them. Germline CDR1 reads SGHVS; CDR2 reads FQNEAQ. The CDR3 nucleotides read TGTGCCAGCAGCTACAATCAGGGGCTAGAAGAAGCTTTCTTT. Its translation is CASSYNQGLEEAFF.

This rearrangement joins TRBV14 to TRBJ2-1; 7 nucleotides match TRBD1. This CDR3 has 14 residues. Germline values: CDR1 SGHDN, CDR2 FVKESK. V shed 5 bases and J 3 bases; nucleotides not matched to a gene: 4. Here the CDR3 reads CASSSGTVYNEQFF. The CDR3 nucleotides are TGTGCCAGCAGCTCCGGGACAGTCTACAATGAGCAGTTCTTC.

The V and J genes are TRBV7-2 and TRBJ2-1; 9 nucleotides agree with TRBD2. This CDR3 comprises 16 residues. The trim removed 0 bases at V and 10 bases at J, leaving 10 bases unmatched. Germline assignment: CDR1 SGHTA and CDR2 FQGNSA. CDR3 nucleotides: TGTGCCAGCAGCTTAGCGGCGGCGGGGGGGTCCCTGGAGCAGTTCTTC. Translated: CASSLAAAGGSLEQFF.

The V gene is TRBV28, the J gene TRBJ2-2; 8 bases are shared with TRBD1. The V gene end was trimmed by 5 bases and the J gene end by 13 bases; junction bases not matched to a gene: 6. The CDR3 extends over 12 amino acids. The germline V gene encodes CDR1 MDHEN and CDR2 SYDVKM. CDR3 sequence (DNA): TGTGCCAGCAGTACAGACAGGGGCGGGCTGTTTTTT. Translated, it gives CASSTDRGGLFF.

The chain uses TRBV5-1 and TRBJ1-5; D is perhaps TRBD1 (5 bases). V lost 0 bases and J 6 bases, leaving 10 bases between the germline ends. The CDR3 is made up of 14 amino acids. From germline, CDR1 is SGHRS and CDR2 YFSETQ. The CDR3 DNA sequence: TGCGCCAGCAGCTTGGCTCAGGGTGGTCAGCCCCAGCATTTT. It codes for CASSLAQGGQPQHF.

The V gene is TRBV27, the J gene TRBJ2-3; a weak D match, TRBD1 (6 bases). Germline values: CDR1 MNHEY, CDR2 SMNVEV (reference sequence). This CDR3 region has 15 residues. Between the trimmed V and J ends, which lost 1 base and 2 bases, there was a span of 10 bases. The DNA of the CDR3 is TGTGCCAGCAGTTTATGGGGGCTAAACACAGATACGCAGTATTTT. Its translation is CASSLWGLNTDTQYF.

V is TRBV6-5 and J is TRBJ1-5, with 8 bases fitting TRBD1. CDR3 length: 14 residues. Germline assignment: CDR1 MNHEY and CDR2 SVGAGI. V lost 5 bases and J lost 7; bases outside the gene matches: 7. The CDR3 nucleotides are TGTGCCAGCAGTACCCGACAGGGGAGGCAGCCCCAGCATTTT. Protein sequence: CASSTRQGRQPQHF.

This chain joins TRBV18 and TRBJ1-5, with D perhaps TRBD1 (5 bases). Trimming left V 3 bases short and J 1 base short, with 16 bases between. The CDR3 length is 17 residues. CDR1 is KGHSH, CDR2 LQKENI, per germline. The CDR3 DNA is TGTGCCAGCTCACCTCAGGCAGGGACGATCAGCAATCAGCCCCAGCATTTT. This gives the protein CASSPQAGTISNQPQHF.